This T cell receptor (beta chain) was identified during a study of neurological immune-mediated disorders. The cDNA was synthesized by means of template-switch 5'RACE, which was carried out with 10-nucleotide random UMIs. TCRdb independently ran MiXCR on the 5' RACE reads; one entry per CDR3 protein. Found here are about 65,000 distinct CDR3 sequences, roughly 3.7% of them singletons; the top ten hold about 2.4%. This clonotype was observed many times. The V gene's germline CDR1 is SGHTA and CDR2 FQGNSA. The CDR3 covers 15 residues. J lost 6 bases, V lost 5 bases, and 8 bases had no gene match. This clonotype was sampled from a man aged 50 to 59 with multiple sclerosis. Sequenced material: PBMCs. V and J are TRBV7-2 and TRBJ2-2; 8 positions agree with TRBD1. CDR3 nucleotides: TGTGCCAGCAGCACACGACAGGGGTGGGCCGGGGAGCTGTTTTTT. Its protein is CASSTRQGWAGELFF.